The entry below gives a single T cell receptor beta chain sequence along with its context. The sample belongs to a study of early T cells in non-severe SARS-CoV-2 infection. TCRdb recomputed calls from the 5' RACE reads with MiXCR, one row per CDR3 protein. The sample consists of roughly 72,000 distinct CDR3 sequences, 9.5% to 15% of them appearing once. This CDR3 is 13 amino acids long. The J segment lost 4 bases and the V segment lost 7 bases, leaving 6 bases of the junction unmatched. This clonotype was sampled from an adult who was a healthcare worker with PCR-confirmed SARS-CoV-2 infection or an uninfected control (not recorded which). The sample consisted of whole blood, taken at baseline. The V gene is TRBV12-3 or TRBV12-4, the J gene TRBJ1-2, with TRBD1 identical over 7 bases. The CDR3 DNA reads as TGTGCCAGCACCGACAGGGCCTTCTATGGCTACACCTTC. Translation gives CASTDRAFYGYTF.